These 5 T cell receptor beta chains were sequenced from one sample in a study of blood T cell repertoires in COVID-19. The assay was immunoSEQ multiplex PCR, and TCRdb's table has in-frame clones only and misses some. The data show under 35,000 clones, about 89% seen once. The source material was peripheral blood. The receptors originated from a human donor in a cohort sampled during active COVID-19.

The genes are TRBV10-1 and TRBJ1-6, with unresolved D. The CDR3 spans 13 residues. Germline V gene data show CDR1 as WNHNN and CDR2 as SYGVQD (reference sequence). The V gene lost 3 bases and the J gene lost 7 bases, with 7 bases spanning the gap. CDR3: CASSEQLNSPLHF. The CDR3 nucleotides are TGCGCCAGCAGTGAACAGCTAAATTCACCCCTCCACTTT.

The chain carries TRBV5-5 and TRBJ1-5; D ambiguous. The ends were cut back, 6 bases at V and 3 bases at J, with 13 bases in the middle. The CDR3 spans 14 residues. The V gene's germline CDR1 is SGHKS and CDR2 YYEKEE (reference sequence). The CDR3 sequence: CASTRGGFNQPQHF. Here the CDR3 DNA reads TGTGCCAGCACCCGGGGAGGGTTCAATCAGCCCCAGCATTTT. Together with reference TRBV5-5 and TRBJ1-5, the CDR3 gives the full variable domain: DAGVTQSPTHLIKTRGQQVTLRCSPISGHKSVSWYQQVLGQGPQFIFQYYEKEERGRGNFPDRFSARQFPNYSSELNVNALLLGDSALYLCASTRGGFNQPQHFGDGTRLSIL.

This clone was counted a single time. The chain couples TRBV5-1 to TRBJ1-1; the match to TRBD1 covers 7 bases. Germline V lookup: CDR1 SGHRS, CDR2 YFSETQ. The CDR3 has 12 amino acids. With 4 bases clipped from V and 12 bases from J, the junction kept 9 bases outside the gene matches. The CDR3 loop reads CASSVGGPVTFF. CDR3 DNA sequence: TGCGCCAGCAGCGTAGGGGGCCCTGTGACTTTCTTT.

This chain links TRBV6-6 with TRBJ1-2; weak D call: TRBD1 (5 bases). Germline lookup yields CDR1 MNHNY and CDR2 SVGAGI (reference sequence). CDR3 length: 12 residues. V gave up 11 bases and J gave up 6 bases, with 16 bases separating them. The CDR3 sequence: CAGKDTYDGYTF. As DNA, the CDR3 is TGTGCCGGCAAGGACACTTACGATGGCTACACCTTC.

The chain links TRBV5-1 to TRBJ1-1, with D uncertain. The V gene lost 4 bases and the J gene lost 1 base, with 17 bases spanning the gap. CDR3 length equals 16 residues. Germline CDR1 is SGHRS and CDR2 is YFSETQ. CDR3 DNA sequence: TGCGCCAGCAGCCATGGAGTGGTGAGGGAGAACACTGAAGCTTTCTTT. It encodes CASSHGVVRENTEAFF.